This T cell receptor (beta chain) emerged from a study of PD-L1 blockade in urothelial cancer. Libraries were prepared by immunoSEQ multiplex PCR; TCRdb keeps only in-frame clonotypes and omits some of them. In the table there are roughly 42,000 clones, less than 95% of which are singletons. Sample time point: peripheral blood 6 weeks after treatment start. The V gene's germline CDR1 is SNHLY and CDR2 FYNNEI. The CDR3 has 14 residues. The V end lost 7 bases, the J end lost 6 bases, and 16 bases lay between the germline ends. The receptor's source is an older man with urothelial cancer. V usage is TRBV2 and J usage is TRBJ2-1, with D perhaps TRBD2 (5 bases). The sample in question was PBMCs, obtained around atezolizumab (anti-PD-L1) treatment. CDR3 nucleotides: TGTGCCAGCACAGTCCTAGCTAGCCCCAATGAGCAGTTCTTC. Protein: CASTVLASPNEQFF.